The 18 T cell receptor beta chains in this list originate from one sample, sequenced in a study of T cell responses to AZD1222 COVID-19 vaccine. The method was immunoSEQ multiplex PCR; TCRdb's version includes in-frame clones alone and lacks a portion of them. The data contain over 150,000 clones, less than 95% of them singletons. This material consisted of peripheral blood, taken on day 0 of AZD1222 vaccination. These receptor sequences come from an adult in good health.

The V call is TRBV7-3, the J call TRBJ2-1; D is uncertain. Trimming shortened V by 3 bases and J by 4 bases, and 10 bases separated the two germline ends. In germline, CDR1 is SGHTA, CDR2 FQGTGA. This CDR3 region has 14 residues. This CDR3 is CASSFHPEYNEQFF. DNA of the CDR3: TGTGCCAGCAGCTTTCATCCAGAATACAATGAGCAGTTCTTC.

V usage is TRBV19 and J usage is TRBJ2-7, with D hard to call. This CDR3 has 14 residues. The germline V gene encodes CDR1 LNHDA and CDR2 SQIVND (reference sequence). V was cut by 5 bases and J by 1 base, with 12 bases left in between. Here the CDR3 reads CASSRTDASYEQYF. The CDR3 DNA is TGTGCCAGTAGTCGCACGGACGCATCCTACGAGCAGTACTTC.

This sequence joins TRBV10-2 and TRBJ2-5; unclear D gene. The CDR3 totals 11 residues. V was cut by 5 bases and J by 4 bases, with 5 bases left in between. Germline V CDR1 and CDR2: WSHSY, SAAADI. The CDR3 is CASSHGETQYF. In DNA, the CDR3 is TGCGCCAGCAGTCATGGAGAGACCCAGTACTTC.

This chain joins TRBV28 and TRBJ1-5; 9 positions agree with TRBD1. CDR3 length: 14 amino acids. V was pared by 4 bases and J by 2 bases, with 0 bases of the junction left unmatched. Germline CDR1 is MDHEN and CDR2 is SYDVKM. CDR3 bases: TGTGCCAGCAGTTGGACAGGGGGCAATCAGCCCCAGCATTTT. This codes for CASSWTGGNQPQHF.

The chain links TRBV11-2 to TRBJ1-3, with 9 bases matching TRBD1. Germline assignment: CDR1 SGHAT and CDR2 FQNNGV. The CDR3 covers 18 residues. V was clipped by 4 bases and J by 3 bases; unmatched bases: 13. Here the CDR3 reads CASSSWEGDRVRGNTIYF. The CDR3 coding sequence is TGTGCCAGCAGCTCCTGGGAAGGGGACAGGGTGCGTGGAAACACCATATATTTT.

The chain links TRBV24-1 to TRBJ2-1; D uncertain. This CDR3 is 15 amino acids long. With 3 bases removed from V and 5 bases from J, the gap between germline ends came to 13 bases. Germline V gene lookup returns CDR1 KGHDR and CDR2 SFDVKD. CDR3 DNA sequence: TGTGCCACCAGTGATCCTTCGCTTTCTAACAATGAGCAGTTCTTC. Its translation is CATSDPSLSNNEQFF.

This clone was detected once. The chain couples TRBV7-2 to TRBJ2-3; no clear D. The V gene's germline CDR1 is SGHTA and CDR2 FQGNSA. Trimming left V 2 bases short and J 6 bases short, with 12 bases between. The CDR3 consists of 14 residues. CDR3 amino acids: CASSLSQETDTQYF. CDR3 DNA: TGTGCCAGCAGCTTATCGCAAGAAACCGATACGCAGTATTTT.

The chain uses TRBV19 and TRBJ1-2; 8 bases agree with TRBD1. CDR1 is LNHDA and CDR2 is SQIVND in the germline V gene (reference sequence). The trim removed 5 bases at V and 2 bases at J, leaving 10 bases unmatched. The CDR3 is 16 amino acids. CDR3 nucleotides: TGTGCCAGTAGTTGGGACAGGACGGGGAGGAACTATGGCTACACCTTC. Residues: CASSWDRTGRNYGYTF. The whole variable domain, filled in from reference TRBV19 and TRBJ1-2, reads DGGITQSPKYLFRKEGQNVTLSCEQNLNHDAMYWYRQDPGQGLRLIYYSQIVNDFQKGDIAEGYSVSREKKESFPLTVTSAQKNPTAFYLCASSWDRTGRNYGYTFGSGTRLTVV.

The CDR3 region is CASSQAEGQRFTGELFF. The DNA for the CDR3 is TGCGCCAGCAGCCAAGCCGAGGGGCAGCGATTCACCGGGGAGCTGTTTTTT. This rearrangement joins TRBV4-3 to TRBJ2-2, with D perhaps given as TRBD1 or TRBD2 (5 bases each). The CDR3 contains 17 residues. Per germline, CDR1 LGHNA and CDR2 YSLEER. Trimming left V 1 base short and J 4 bases short, with 16 bases between.

The chain employs TRBV19 and TRBJ2-2; 7 bases match TRBD2. Germline CDR1 reads LNHDA; CDR2 reads SQIVND (reference sequence). The CDR3 consists of 14 residues. Trimming removed 4 bases from V and 8 bases from J; junction bases left unmatched: 7. Here the CDR3 DNA reads TGTGCCAGTAGTACTAGCGGTGTACTAGGGGAGCTGTTTTTT. Its translation: CASSTSGVLGELFF. Based on the CDR3 plus reference TRBV19 and TRBJ2-2, the full variable domain is DGGITQSPKYLFRKEGQNVTLSCEQNLNHDAMYWYRQDPGQGLRLIYYSQIVNDFQKGDIAEGYSVSREKKESFPLTVTSAQKNPTAFYLCASSTSGVLGELFFGEGSRLTVL.

V gene TRBV5-1 combines with J gene TRBJ1-2, with D maybe TRBD1 (6 bases). CDR1 and CDR2 (germline): SGHRS, YFSETQ. Trimming removed 0 bases from V and 4 bases from J, with 13 bases in between. The CDR3 length is 15 residues. CDR3 sequence reads: CASSLEQARGYGYTF. The CDR3 region has the DNA TGCGCCAGCAGCTTGGAACAGGCCAGGGGCTATGGCTACACCTTC.

The V gene is TRBV30, the J gene TRBJ1-1; tentative D call: TRBD1 (5 bases). Per germline, CDR1 GTSNPN and CDR2 SVGIG (reference sequence). V lost 5 bases to trimming and J lost 1 base, with 5 bases between them. This CDR3 region has 11 residues. The CDR3 bases are TGTGCCTGGGACAGGAACACTGAAGCTTTCTTT. Protein sequence: CAWDRNTEAFF.

V gene TRBV27 combines with J gene TRBJ2-7, with no clear D. Germline assignment: CDR1 MNHEY and CDR2 SMNVEV (reference sequence). This CDR3 is 13 amino acids long. Between the trimmed V and J ends, which lost 2 bases and 0 bases, there was a span of 5 bases. CDR3 bases: TGTGCCAGCAGTTTAGTACGCTCCTACGAGCAGTACTTC. It encodes CASSLVRSYEQYF.

This sequence joins TRBV11-2 and TRBJ1-2, with D unclear. The CDR3 length is 16 residues. CDR1 and CDR2 from the germline V gene are SGHAT and FQNNGV. V lost 0 bases, J lost 4 bases, and 15 bases lay in between. CDR3 nucleotides: TGTGCCAGCAGCTTAGATGGGTCCTCGAGGCTCTATGGCTACACCTTC. This codes for CASSLDGSSRLYGYTF.

The chain recombines TRBV6-5 with TRBJ1-1; possibly TRBD1 for D (6 bases). Germline-derived CDR1 and CDR2 are MNHEY and SVGAGI. The CDR3 contains 13 residues. Trimming shortened V by 8 bases and J by 4 bases, and 14 bases separated the two germline ends. The CDR3 spells CASRLQGGTEAFF. The CDR3 DNA sequence: TGTGCCAGCCGTCTACAGGGAGGCACTGAAGCTTTCTTT.

The CDR3 region has the DNA TGTGCCAGCACCCAGGAGGCGGGACAGGGTCGGTCTGGGGCCAACGTCCTGACTTTC. It specifies CASTQEAGQGRSGANVLTF. The chain couples TRBV5-5 to TRBJ2-6; TRBD1 matches at 9 bases. The CDR3 runs 19 residues. With 6 bases clipped from V and 1 base from J, the junction kept 14 bases outside the gene matches. Germline CDR1 is SGHKS and CDR2 is YYEKEE (reference sequence).

In this sample, this clone turned up once. The chain joins TRBV6-5 to TRBJ1-2; maybe TRBD1 (6 bases). Germline V lookup: CDR1 MNHEY, CDR2 SVGAGI. V was shortened by 5 bases and J by 6 bases, with 10 bases between the two germline ends. This CDR3 contains 12 residues. In DNA form, the CDR3 reads TGTGCCAGCAGTAAGACAGGTCATGGCTACACCTTC. Translation gives CASSKTGHGYTF.

This clone occurred a few times. The chain links TRBV19 to TRBJ1-1; D is perhaps TRBD1 (6 bases). The CDR3 length is 17 residues. Germline loops: CDR1 LNHDA, CDR2 SQIVND (reference sequence). Trimming cost V 8 bases and J 3 bases, with 25 bases left between them. CDR3 region: CASDDTGINGLDTEAFF. CDR3 sequence (DNA): TGTGCCAGTGACGATACAGGGATCAACGGGCTGGACACTGAAGCTTTCTTT.